This TCR beta chain was identified in a study of OX40 agonist ivuxolimab in advanced cancers. TCRdb's table, derived via immunoSEQ multiplex PCR, lists solely in-frame clones and lacks some. Among 45,000 to 60,000 clones listed, about 90% were seen once. This CDR3 has 17 residues. In germline, CDR1 is LNHDA, CDR2 SQIVND (reference sequence). Trimming cost V 1 base and J 6 bases; bases outside gene matches: 11. The source is an adult with an advanced solid tumor such as melanoma, head and neck, liver or kidney cancer. This sequence joins TRBV19 and TRBJ2-3; 9 nucleotides line up with TRBD1. Sample: CD4+ or CD8+ T cells sorted from blood, taken in a trial of the OX40 agonist ivuxolimab. The CDR3 spells CASSIARPGQGPDTQYF. The CDR3 bases are TGTGCCAGTAGTATAGCCCGACCGGGACAGGGCCCGGATACGCAGTATTTT.